The 29 T cell receptor beta chains listed next were all sequenced from one sample in a study of lymphopenia after photon versus proton radiotherapy. Produced via immunoSEQ multiplex PCR; TCRdb's table is partial and in-frame only. The table lists 150,000 to 200,000 clones, 75% to 90% of them singletons. The sequencing here drew on peripheral blood, taken from a patient treated with photon-based radiotherapy. These receptors were collected from a man aged 50 to 59 with gastric cancer.

The chain carries TRBV21-1 and TRBJ1-1. TRBV21-1 is a listed pseudogene. The length of the CDR3 is 8 residues. CDR3 DNA sequence: TGTGCCAGCAGCAAAATAAGCTTT. Encoded protein: CASSKISF.

The chain has TRBV2 and TRBJ1-2, with no clear D. The CDR3 covers 11 residues. Looked up from germline, CDR1 is SNHLY and CDR2 is FYNNEI. V was shortened by 6 bases and J by 4 bases, with 6 bases between the two germline ends. CDR3 sequence reads: CASSGVYGYTF. CDR3 DNA: TGTGCCAGCAGCGGAGTCTATGGCTACACCTTC.

This clone was recorded only once. This chain connects TRBV9 to TRBJ2-2; tentatively, D is TRBD2 (5 bases). Germline values: CDR1 SGDLS, CDR2 YYNGEE. This CDR3 spans 16 amino acids. Trimming shortened V by 0 bases and J by 3 bases, and 12 bases separated the two germline ends. The CDR3 DNA sequence: TGTGCCAGCAGCGTAGCTACTGGGAGCGACACCGGGGAGCTGTTTTTT. As protein: CASSVATGSDTGELFF.

The J gene is TRBJ1-2, the V gene TRBV5-1, with 8 bases fitting TRBD1. The V segment lost 0 bases and the J segment 4 bases; nucleotides outside the gene matches: 2. Looked up from germline, CDR1 is SGHRS and CDR2 is YFSETQ. The CDR3 spans 14 residues. CDR3 in amino acids: CASSLDRGVYGYTF. DNA for the CDR3: TGCGCCAGCAGCTTGGACAGGGGGGTCTATGGCTACACCTTC.

This clone was seen just once. V gene TRBV4-2 combines with J gene TRBJ2-1; TRBD2 matches at 10 bases. V lost 2 bases to trimming and J lost 9 bases; unmatched junction nucleotides: 13. The CDR3 consists of 17 residues. CDR1 is LGHNA, CDR2 YNFKEQ, per germline. This CDR3 is CASSQRALAGEVIEQFF. The CDR3 DNA reads as TGTGCCAGCAGCCAACGGGCTCTAGCGGGAGAAGTCATTGAGCAGTTCTTC.

The rearrangement uses TRBV7-2 and TRBJ2-5; D assignment may be TRBD1 or TRBD2 (5 bases each). The CDR3 has 15 amino acids. The germline CDR1 and CDR2 sequences are SGHTA and FQGNSA. V was shortened by 5 bases and J by 1 base, with 14 bases between the two germline ends. CDR3 sequence: CASSPGTVFQETQYF. CDR3 nucleotide sequence: TGTGCCAGCAGCCCCGGGACGGTATTCCAAGAGACCCAGTACTTC.

The chain employs TRBV19 and TRBJ1-1; the D is unclear. Germline CDR1 is LNHDA and CDR2 is SQIVND (reference sequence). V gave up 1 base and J gave up 0 bases, with 9 bases separating them. This CDR3 is 15 amino acids long. The CDR3 bases are TGTGCCAGTAGTATAGCAAGAACCATGAACACTGAAGCTTTCTTT. Translation: CASSIARTMNTEAFF. The full variable domain, rest sourced from reference TRBV19 and TRBJ1-1, is DGGITQSPKYLFRKEGQNVTLSCEQNLNHDAMYWYRQDPGQGLRLIYYSQIVNDFQKGDIAEGYSVSREKKESFPLTVTSAQKNPTAFYLCASSIARTMNTEAFFGQGTRLTVV.

The rearrangement uses TRBV21-1 and TRBJ2-7; no DNA check was done on the table's D call, TRBD1. TRBV21-1 is deemed a pseudogene. The CDR3 totals 14 residues. In nucleotides, the CDR3 is TGTGCCAGCAGCTCCGGGACAGGGAACTACGAGCAGTACTTC. Protein: CASSSGTGNYEQYF.

The chain links TRBV2 to TRBJ2-5, with 9 bases matching TRBD1. The junction had 7 bases not matched to a gene; V was cut back by 6 bases and J by 5 bases. Germline V gives CDR1 SNHLY, CDR2 FYNNEI. The CDR3 spans 14 residues. CDR3 loop: CASRKGTGKETQYF. CDR3 coding DNA: TGTGCCAGCAGAAAAGGGACAGGGAAGGAGACCCAGTACTTC.

This chain joins TRBV2 and TRBJ2-7; perhaps TRBD2 as D (5 bases). Germline CDR1 and CDR2: SNHLY and FYNNEI. CDR3 length: 14 residues. V shed 6 bases and J shed 3 bases, with 15 bases lying between them. CDR3 nucleotides: TGTGCCAGCAGCTGGCAGAGGGCTAGCTACGAGCAGTACTTC. Residues: CASSWQRASYEQYF. Filled out from reference TRBV2 and TRBJ2-7, the complete variable domain reads EPEVTQTPSHQVTQMGQEVILRCVPISNHLYFYWYRQILGQKVEFLVSFYNNEISEKSEIFDDQFSVERPDGSNFTLKIRSTKLEDSAMYFCASSWQRASYEQYFGPGTRLTVT.

The chain combines TRBV27 with TRBJ2-7, with 11 bases identical to TRBD2. CDR3 length: 15 residues. With 4 bases clipped from V and 4 bases from J, the junction kept 6 bases outside the gene matches. Looked up from germline, CDR1 is MNHEY and CDR2 is SMNVEV (reference sequence). CDR3 DNA sequence: TGTGCCAGCAGTTCCCGACTAGCGGGATCTTACGAGCAGTACTTC. Protein product: CASSSRLAGSYEQYF.

This rearrangement joins TRBV9 to TRBJ1-1; possibly TRBD1 for D (5 bases). There are 14 residues in the CDR3. Trimming pared 4 bases from V and 1 base from J, leaving 11 bases between. CDR1 and CDR2 (germline): SGDLS, YYNGEE. CDR3 in DNA: TGTGCCAGCAGCCGCAGGGACGGGAACACTGAAGCTTTCTTT. It encodes CASSRRDGNTEAFF.

The genes are TRBV6-5 and TRBJ2-1; tentative D call: TRBD2 (6 bases). V was cut by 3 bases and J by 5 bases, with 11 bases left in between. CDR3 length equals 14 residues. CDR1 MNHEY and CDR2 SVGAGI come from the germline V gene. The CDR3 DNA reads as TGTGCCAGCAGTTATAGCGGTTCCCACAATGAGCAGTTCTTC. It encodes CASSYSGSHNEQFF.

The CDR3 nucleotides are TGTGCCAGCAGCTTAAGGACAGGCTCCAACACCGGGGAGCTGTTTTTT. Its translation is CASSLRTGSNTGELFF. V is TRBV7-6 and J is TRBJ2-2; 7 nucleotides agree with TRBD1. The CDR3 has 16 amino acids. CDR1 SGHVS and CDR2 FNYEAQ come from the germline V gene. With V trimmed by 2 bases and J by 2 bases, 5 bases remained unmatched.

The V call is TRBV5-1, the J call TRBJ2-1, with 12 bases that match TRBD1. The V and J ends lost 0 bases and 6 bases, in that order; junction bases with no gene match: 4. The CDR3 contains 16 residues. Germline V gene data show CDR1 as SGHRS and CDR2 as YFSETQ. This CDR3 is CASSLVGTGGRNEQFF. CDR3 nucleotides: TGCGCCAGCAGCTTGGTTGGGACAGGGGGCCGCAATGAGCAGTTCTTC.

In its sample, this clone was seen once. The chain is built from TRBV7-8 and TRBJ2-7; D unclear. The CDR3 has 11 amino acids. V dropped 5 bases and J dropped 4 bases, with 6 bases sitting between them. The V gene's germline CDR1 is SGHVS and CDR2 FQNEAQ. Here the CDR3 reads CASSPHYEQYF. The CDR3 DNA follows: TGTGCCAGCAGCCCGCATTACGAGCAGTACTTC.

The chain employs TRBV9 and TRBJ2-2, with 11 bases lining up with TRBD2. This CDR3 has 16 amino acids. Germline CDR1 SGDLS, CDR2 YYNGEE. The junction had 2 bases not matched to a gene; V was cut back by 3 bases and J by 1 base. The CDR3 here is CASSATSGRNTGELFF. DNA for the CDR3: TGTGCCAGCAGCGCCACTAGCGGGAGGAACACCGGGGAGCTGTTTTTT. Looking up the rest from reference TRBV9 and TRBJ2-2 gives the full variable domain: DSGVTQTPKHLITATGQRVTLRCSPRSGDLSVYWYQQSLDQGLQFLIQYYNGEERAKGNILERFSAQQFPDLHSELNLSSLELGDSALYFCASSATSGRNTGELFFGEGSRLTVL.

The chain recombines TRBV5-1 with TRBJ2-7; possibly TRBD1 or TRBD2 for D (5 bases each). V dropped 1 base and J dropped 2 bases, with 19 bases sitting between them. This CDR3 is built from 17 residues. The germline CDR1 and CDR2 sequences are SGHRS and YFSETQ. In DNA form, the CDR3 reads TGCGCCAGCAGCTTGAGTTGGGGGTTATCTAGTGCCTACGAGCAGTACTTC. This translates into CASSLSWGLSSAYEQYF.

V is TRBV6-6 and J is TRBJ1-1, with D uncertain. The CDR3 runs 13 residues. CDR1 and CDR2 from the germline V gene are MNHNY and SVGAGI (reference sequence). V lost 8 bases, J lost 1 base, and 11 bases lay in between. The CDR3, as DNA: TGTGCCAGCGCGGAGGGTCAGAACACTGAAGCTTTCTTT. Amino acid sequence: CASAEGQNTEAFF.

The rearrangement uses TRBV7-9 and TRBJ2-7, with D possibly being TRBD2 (5 bases). With 1 base removed from V and 3 bases from J, the gap between germline ends came to 13 bases. Germline V gene data show CDR1 as SEHNR and CDR2 as FQNEAQ (reference sequence). This CDR3 is built from 15 residues. CDR3 DNA: TGTGCCAGCAGCTTAGTCGCGGGTCAGTACTACGAGCAGTACTTC. This gives the protein CASSLVAGQYYEQYF.

The chain uses TRBV27 and TRBJ1-1; D is unclear. CDR3 length equals 15 residues. Germline CDR1 reads MNHEY; CDR2 reads SMNVEV (reference sequence). V lost 4 bases and J lost 1, with 13 bases in between. CDR3 sequence (DNA): TGTGCCAGCAGTTCCCCCCTGGGTCAGAACACTGAAGCTTTCTTT. Its translation: CASSSPLGQNTEAFF.

The rearrangement uses TRBV7-9 and TRBJ1-2; D gene ambiguous. Deletions cut 5 bases from V and 4 bases from J, with 14 bases between. CDR1 is SEHNR and CDR2 is FQNEAQ in the germline V gene (reference sequence). The CDR3 is 14 amino acids. The CDR3 loop is CASSMTSASYGYTF. CDR3 DNA: TGTGCCAGCAGCATGACCTCAGCTAGCTATGGCTACACCTTC. Complete variable domain (other parts from reference TRBV7-9 and TRBJ1-2): DTGVSQNPRHKITKRGQNVTFRCDPISEHNRLYWYRQTLGQGPEFLTYFQNEAQLEKSRLLSDRFSAERPKGSFSTLEIQRTEQGDSAMYLCASSMTSASYGYTFGSGTRLTVV.

The chain employs TRBV5-1 and TRBJ2-1, with D perhaps matching TRBD1 (6 bases). Germline V gives CDR1 SGHRS, CDR2 YFSETQ. This CDR3 is 14 amino acids long. Trimming took 3 bases from V and 6 from J, leaving 13 bases between them. Written as DNA, the CDR3 is TGCGCCAGCAGCTCCCTGAGACAGGCCAATGAGCAGTTCTTC. It encodes CASSSLRQANEQFF.

Only a few counts were recorded for this clone. This chain joins TRBV9 and TRBJ2-1, with 12 positions matching TRBD1. The CDR3 has 15 amino acids. Germline V gene lookup returns CDR1 SGDLS and CDR2 YYNGEE. The junction had 8 bases not matched to a gene; V was cut back by 4 bases and J by 9 bases. CDR3 region: CASSPWGQGASEQFF. The CDR3 DNA is TGTGCCAGCAGCCCCTGGGGACAGGGGGCAAGTGAGCAGTTCTTC.

This chain links TRBV7-9 with TRBJ1-1, with D tentatively TRBD1 (5 bases). V shed 6 bases and J shed 7 bases, with 15 bases lying between them. This CDR3 comprises 13 residues. CDR1 is SEHNR and CDR2 is FQNEAQ in the germline V gene (reference sequence). CDR3 protein: CASSLLVGDEAFF. The CDR3 bases are TGTGCCAGCAGTCTTCTCGTGGGGGATGAAGCTTTCTTT.

The CDR3 DNA is TGTGCCAGCAGCCAAGATCCGGGCAATTGGAACACTGAAGCTTTCTTT. Translation: CASSQDPGNWNTEAFF. This chain connects TRBV4-2 to TRBJ1-1; D is undetermined. Trimming removed 0 bases from V and 1 base from J, with 12 bases in between. CDR3 length equals 16 residues. Per germline, CDR1 LGHNA and CDR2 YNFKEQ.

This chain uses TRBV4-1 with TRBJ2-4; no definite D call. Trimming cost V 2 bases and J 1 base, with 18 bases left between them. Germline CDR1 MGHRA, CDR2 YSYEKL. The CDR3 extends over 18 amino acids. The CDR3 protein is CASSQPDRIGLAKNIQYF. The CDR3 DNA is TGCGCCAGCAGCCAACCCGACCGAATTGGGCTCGCCAAAAACATTCAGTACTTC.

V is TRBV5-4 and J is TRBJ2-5; D is perhaps TRBD1 or TRBD2 (5 bases each). V lost 5 bases, J lost 4 bases, and 12 bases lay in between. Germline V gives CDR1 SGHNT, CDR2 YYREEE (reference sequence). CDR3 length: 13 amino acids. The CDR3 DNA reads as TGTGCCAGCAGGTTAGAGGGGAGAGAGACCCAGTACTTC. Translated, it gives CASRLEGRETQYF.

V usage is TRBV29-1 and J usage is TRBJ2-5, with D perhaps TRBD1 or TRBD2 (5 bases each). Trimming removed 3 bases from V and 5 bases from J, with 16 bases in between. The CDR3 loop spans 14 amino acids. Germline CDR1 and CDR2: SQVTM and ANQGSEA. As DNA, the CDR3 is TGCAGCGTTGACCTGGGACCATTAAAGGAGACCCAGTACTTC. Its protein product is CSVDLGPLKETQYF.